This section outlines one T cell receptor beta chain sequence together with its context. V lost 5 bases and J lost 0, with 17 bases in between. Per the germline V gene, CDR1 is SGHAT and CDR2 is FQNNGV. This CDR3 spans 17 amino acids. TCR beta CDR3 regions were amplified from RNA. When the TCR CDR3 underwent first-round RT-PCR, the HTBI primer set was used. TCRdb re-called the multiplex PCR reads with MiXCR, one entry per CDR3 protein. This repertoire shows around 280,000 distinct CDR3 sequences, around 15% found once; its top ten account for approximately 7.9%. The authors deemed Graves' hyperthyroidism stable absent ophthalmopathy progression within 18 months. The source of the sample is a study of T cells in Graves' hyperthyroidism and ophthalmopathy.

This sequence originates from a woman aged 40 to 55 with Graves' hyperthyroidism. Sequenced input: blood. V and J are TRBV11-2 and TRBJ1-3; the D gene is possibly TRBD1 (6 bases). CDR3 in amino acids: CASSTTGYSSSGNTIYF. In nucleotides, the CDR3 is TGTGCCAGCAGCACCACAGGGTACTCGAGCTCTGGAAACACCATATATTTT.